Listed here are 30 T cell receptor beta chains from one sample, sequenced in a study of technical replicates of blood from a handful of donors. Assay: immunoSEQ multiplex PCR; the TCRdb copy retains only in-frame clones and omits some. This sample has under 45,000 clones, with about 96% found just once. Sequencing was done on a sample of T cells isolated from PBMCs. Receptor source: a human donor in good health.

The rearrangement links TRBV7-9 to TRBJ1-1; D perhaps matches TRBD1 (5 bases). Germline values: CDR1 SEHNR, CDR2 FQNEAQ (reference sequence). This CDR3 has 12 amino acids. Trimming removed 5 bases at V and 3 bases at J, with 7 bases between. This CDR3 is CASSIRDTEAFF. The CDR3 nucleotides are TGTGCCAGCAGCATCAGGGACACTGAAGCTTTCTTT.

The V call is TRBV14, the J call TRBJ2-5; 7 positions match TRBD2. The trim removed 1 base at V and 1 base at J, leaving 9 bases unmatched. The germline V gene has CDR1 SGHDN and CDR2 FVKESK. The CDR3 has 17 amino acids. CDR3 DNA sequence: TGTGCCAGCAGCCAAGGGAGAGCGGGACCAATCCAAGAGACCCAGTACTTC. Its protein product is CASSQGRAGPIQETQYF.

This chain connects TRBV2 to TRBJ2-7; tentative D call: TRBD2 (6 bases). CDR3 length: 13 amino acids. Germline CDR1 and CDR2: SNHLY and FYNNEI. Trimming took off 7 bases at V and 5 bases at J, with 15 bases between the two ends. In DNA form, the CDR3 reads TGTGCCAGCATTGGGACTCGGGGCCACGAGCAGTACTTC. Protein sequence: CASIGTRGHEQYF.

The rearrangement links TRBV19 to TRBJ2-5, with TRBD2 matching 13 bases. The CDR3 contains 14 residues. Germline CDR1 reads LNHDA; CDR2 reads SQIVND (reference sequence). The junction had 4 bases not matched to a gene; V was cut back by 7 bases and J by 5 bases. CDR3 region: CASTGLAGPETQYF. CDR3 coding DNA: TGTGCCAGTACGGGACTAGCGGGACCCGAGACCCAGTACTTC.

This chain joins TRBV4-1 and TRBJ2-7, with TRBD2 matching over 11 bases. V gave up 4 bases and J gave up 5 bases; unmatched junction bases: 7. The CDR3 consists of 15 residues. Germline CDR1 and CDR2: MGHRA and YSYEKL. CDR3 amino acids: CASSPLLAGENEQYF. CDR3 DNA: TGCGCCAGCAGCCCCCTACTAGCGGGAGAGAACGAGCAGTACTTC.

The CDR3 nucleotides read TGTGCCAGCAGTATAGGGGGACGAGAAGCTTTCTTT. Its protein is CASSIGGREAFF. The chain couples TRBV6-1 to TRBJ1-1, with a tentative D call TRBD1 (6 bases). The CDR3 sequence is 12 residues long. V lost 5 bases and J lost 8, with 12 bases in between. CDR1 and CDR2 (germline): MNHNS, SASEGT.

The chain links TRBV29-1 to TRBJ1-1; a weak D match, TRBD1 (5 bases). The CDR3 covers 10 residues. The germline V gene has CDR1 SQVTM and CDR2 ANQGSEA. V gave up 7 bases and J gave up 8 bases, with 11 bases separating them. DNA for the CDR3: TGCAGCGCCGACTCAGGGGAAGCTTTCTTT. Translated, it gives CSADSGEAFF.

The V gene is TRBV28, the J gene TRBJ2-7; TRBD1 is a possible D gene (6 bases). The CDR3 is 15 amino acids. V was shortened by 3 bases and J by 1 base, with 13 bases between the two germline ends. From germline, CDR1 is MDHEN and CDR2 SYDVKM. The CDR3 region is CASSFAGDNSYEQYF. CDR3 in DNA: TGTGCCAGCAGTTTCGCTGGGGACAATTCCTACGAGCAGTACTTC.

This chain uses TRBV5-1 with TRBJ2-7; TRBD1 matches 9 bases. The V gene's germline CDR1 is SGHRS and CDR2 YFSETQ. The CDR3 is 14 amino acids. J was trimmed by 3 bases and V by 4 bases; bases with no gene match: 5. The DNA of the CDR3 is TGCGCCAGCAGCCCGGGACAGGGACACTACGAGCAGTACTTC. Translation gives CASSPGQGHYEQYF.

This chain joins TRBV7-3 and TRBJ2-7, with 14 bases identical to TRBD2. V was pared by 5 bases and J by 6 bases, with 12 bases of the junction left unmatched. Germline CDR1 and CDR2: SGHTA and FQGTGA. There are 17 residues in the CDR3. CDR3 DNA: TGTGCCAGCAGCCCCGGGACTAGCGGGAGCCTACTTAGCGAGCAGTACTTC. Protein sequence: CASSPGTSGSLLSEQYF. The full variable domain, rest sourced from reference TRBV7-3 and TRBJ2-7, is GAGVSQTPSNKVTEKGKYVELRCDPISGHTALYWYRQSLGQGPEFLIYFQGTGAADDSGLPNDRFFAVRPEGSVSTLKIQRTERGDSAVYLCASSPGTSGSLLSEQYFGPGTRLTVT.

This chain links TRBV19 with TRBJ1-4; no clear D. The germline V gene has CDR1 LNHDA and CDR2 SQIVND (reference sequence). V gave up 0 bases and J gave up 2 bases, with 7 bases separating them. The CDR3 extends over 15 amino acids. The CDR3 loop is CASSIDIETNEKLFF. CDR3 DNA: TGTGCCAGTAGTATAGACATTGAGACTAATGAAAAACTGTTTTTT.

The chain combines TRBV6-5 with TRBJ2-1; D unclear. The CDR3 loop spans 13 amino acids. V was trimmed by 6 bases and J by 6 bases, leaving 12 bases between them. The germline V gene encodes CDR1 MNHEY and CDR2 SVGAGI. In nucleotides, the CDR3 is TGTGCCAGCAGCCCCACTGGGCTCAATGAGCAGTTCTTC. Amino acid sequence: CASSPTGLNEQFF.

The chain links TRBV28 to TRBJ2-5, with D unresolved. V was clipped by 7 bases and J by 1 base, with 10 bases between them. The CDR3 totals 13 residues. Germline CDR1 reads MDHEN; CDR2 reads SYDVKM. CDR3 in amino acids: CASNLSIQETQYF. The DNA for the CDR3 is TGTGCCAGCAATCTGAGTATCCAAGAGACCCAGTACTTC.

V gene TRBV5-8 combines with J gene TRBJ1-2; D is unresolved. With 0 bases removed from V and 4 bases from J, the gap between germline ends came to 13 bases. From germline, CDR1 is SGHTS and CDR2 YDEGEE. The CDR3 runs to 15 residues. The CDR3 nucleotides read TGTGCCAGCAGCTTGGGTGAGGATCCCGTCTATGGCTACACCTTC. As protein: CASSLGEDPVYGYTF.

V is TRBV30 and J is TRBJ1-1; 7 bases line up with TRBD1. Trimming cost V 4 bases and J 1 base; bases outside gene matches: 3. Germline CDR1 and CDR2: GTSNPN and SVGIG (reference sequence). The CDR3 runs to 13 residues. CDR3 in amino acids: CAWTNRGNTEAFF. In nucleotides, the CDR3 is TGTGCCTGGACAAACAGGGGGAACACTGAAGCTTTCTTT.

V gene TRBV28 combines with J gene TRBJ1-1, with 9 positions matching TRBD1. The V gene end was trimmed by 5 bases and the J gene end by 5 bases; junction bases not matched to a gene: 6. Germline lookup yields CDR1 MDHEN and CDR2 SYDVKM. CDR3 length equals 14 residues. The CDR3 DNA is TGTGCCAGCAGTACAGGGGGCCTTAGGACTGAAGCTTTCTTT. It codes for CASSTGGLRTEAFF.

The chain joins TRBV7-8 to TRBJ1-2; D perhaps matches TRBD1 (5 bases). The V end lost 5 bases, the J end lost 5 bases, and 18 bases lay between the germline ends. The CDR3 length is 15 residues. CDR1 is SGHVS, CDR2 FQNEAQ, per germline. CDR3: CASSPGESLAYGYTF. The DNA of the CDR3 is TGTGCCAGCAGCCCGGGGGAGAGCCTGGCGTATGGCTACACCTTC.

J is TRBJ1-2 and V is TRBV28; D possibly corresponds to TRBD1 (5 bases). The CDR3 spans 13 residues. CDR1 is MDHEN and CDR2 is SYDVKM in the germline V gene. Trimming removed 6 bases at V and 6 bases at J, with 14 bases between. This CDR3 reads CASRVAGKNGYTF. The DNA for the CDR3 is TGTGCCAGCAGGGTCGCAGGGAAGAATGGCTACACCTTC.

The chain uses TRBV11-2 and TRBJ2-7; weak D call: TRBD1 (5 bases). The CDR3 extends over 14 amino acids. V lost 0 bases, J lost 3 bases, and 9 bases lay in between. Germline CDR1 and CDR2: SGHAT and FQNNGV. CDR3 nucleotides: TGTGCCAGCAGCTTAGAGGCAGGGCTCTACGAGCAGTACTTC. The encoded protein is CASSLEAGLYEQYF.

The CDR3 DNA reads as TGTGCCAGCAGTGAAGCCTCCGGGGGACTAGCTAACTATGGCTACACCTTC. Its translation is CASSEASGGLANYGYTF. The chain has TRBV6-1 and TRBJ1-2; D is possibly TRBD1 (5 bases). The CDR3 runs to 17 residues. Between the trimmed V and J ends, which lost 0 bases and 0 bases, there was a span of 14 bases. The germline V gene has CDR1 MNHNS and CDR2 SASEGT.

The rearrangement joins TRBV11-3 to TRBJ1-1; 10 bases agree with TRBD1. J gave up 5 bases and V 6 bases, and 6 bases lay outside the gene matches. Germline-derived CDR1 and CDR2 are SGHNT and YENEEA. This CDR3 has 14 amino acids. CDR3 DNA: TGTGCCAGCAGTTTGACAGGGGGCAAAACTGAAGCTTTCTTT. Residues: CASSLTGGKTEAFF.

This chain links TRBV9 with TRBJ1-2; unclear D gene. The germline V gene has CDR1 SGDLS and CDR2 YYNGEE. V dropped 0 bases and J dropped 7 bases, with 13 bases sitting between them. This CDR3 is built from 14 residues. CDR3: CASSVGPHQRGYTF. CDR3 coding DNA: TGTGCCAGCAGCGTAGGGCCCCACCAACGTGGCTACACCTTC.

The gene calls are TRBV5-6 and TRBJ2-1; 12 bases are shared with TRBD2. J lost 4 bases, V lost 0 bases, and 2 bases had no gene match. This CDR3 has 16 amino acids. The germline V gene has CDR1 SGHDT and CDR2 YYEEEE. In DNA, the CDR3 is TGTGCCAGCAGCTTGGGACTAGCGGGAGCTTACAATGAGCAGTTCTTC. This sequence encodes CASSLGLAGAYNEQFF.

The rearrangement joins TRBV5-6 to TRBJ2-5; D unclear. CDR1 and CDR2 (germline): SGHDT, YYEEEE. The CDR3 totals 12 residues. V lost 1 base, J lost 5 bases, and 6 bases lay in between. CDR3 coding DNA: TGTGCCAGCAGCTTGCAGATGGAGACCCAGTACTTC. It specifies CASSLQMETQYF.

This chain joins TRBV30 and TRBJ1-1; D perhaps matches TRBD1 (5 bases). The CDR3 extends over 13 amino acids. V was pared by 4 bases and J by 3 bases, with 12 bases between. The germline V gene has CDR1 GTSNPN and CDR2 SVGIG (reference sequence). The CDR3, as DNA: TGTGCCTGGAATCCAGGCAGGGACACTGAAGCTTTCTTT. Its protein product is CAWNPGRDTEAFF.

The chain combines TRBV19 with TRBJ1-4, with 10 bases matching TRBD1. Per germline, CDR1 LNHDA and CDR2 SQIVND (reference sequence). CDR3 length: 18 amino acids. V gave up 7 bases and J gave up 1 base; unmatched junction bases: 12. The CDR3 DNA sequence: TGTGCCAGTACCAAGGGACAGGGGATTTCGGGAACTAATGAAAAACTGTTTTTT. Protein sequence: CASTKGQGISGTNEKLFF.

The chain employs TRBV2 and TRBJ1-1, with D uncertain. The V gene's germline CDR1 is SNHLY and CDR2 FYNNEI. V was trimmed by 4 bases and J by 2 bases, leaving 5 bases between them. CDR3 size: 12 residues. This CDR3 is CASSGGNTEAFF. DNA of the CDR3: TGTGCCAGCAGTGGAGGAAACACTGAAGCTTTCTTT.

J is TRBJ2-7 and V is TRBV7-9; D is perhaps TRBD2 (5 bases). The CDR3 loop spans 13 amino acids. Germline CDR1 reads SEHNR; CDR2 reads FQNEAQ (reference sequence). The germline V and J ends were trimmed by 6 bases and 7 bases, with 16 bases remaining between them. The CDR3 loop is CASRVVGTGEQYF. In nucleotides, the CDR3 is TGTGCCAGCAGGGTGGTAGGAACGGGAGAGCAGTACTTC.

The V call is TRBV11-2, the J call TRBJ1-1; TRBD1 is a possible D gene (5 bases). V lost 4 bases, J lost 3 bases, and 12 bases lay in between. The CDR3 spans 14 residues. CDR1 SGHAT and CDR2 FQNNGV come from the germline V gene. The chain's CDR3 is CASSSPKGHTEAFF. CDR3 DNA: TGTGCCAGCAGCTCCCCAAAGGGGCACACTGAAGCTTTCTTT.

CDR3 sequence reads: CASSLALGRELFF. In nucleotides, the CDR3 is TGTGCCAGCAGCTTGGCTTTGGGCCGGGAGCTGTTTTTT. The chain links TRBV5-8 to TRBJ2-2; D is unresolved. V lost 0 bases, J lost 9 bases, and 9 bases lay in between. Germline loops: CDR1 SGHTS, CDR2 YDEGEE. The CDR3 totals 13 residues.